This T cell receptor (beta chain) was observed in a study of T cell repertoires in cytomegalovirus infection. Study-wide background: TCR beta signatures that were public indicated CMV infection and matching HLA type.

There are many counts of this clonotype. Its target is not known. One entry per CDR3 protein, called by TCRdb with MiXCR from the reads. The data contain about 310,000 distinct CDR3 sequences, just under 25% of them seen just once; the ten biggest clones take up about an eighth. Germline CDR1 reads MNHEY; CDR2 reads SMNVEV (reference sequence). V lost 6 bases and J 3 bases, leaving 3 bases between the germline ends. This CDR3 is 11 amino acids long. Sequenced here: cultured PBMCs, sampled from culture after CMV antigen stimulation. This sequence joins TRBV27 and TRBJ2-1, with D hard to call. The source is a human donor in good health (CMV status not recorded). Some clones in this sample may be carry-over from other donors' samples. In nucleotides, the CDR3 is TGTGCCAGCAGCCACTACAATGAGCAGTTCTTC. It yields the protein CASSHYNEQFF.